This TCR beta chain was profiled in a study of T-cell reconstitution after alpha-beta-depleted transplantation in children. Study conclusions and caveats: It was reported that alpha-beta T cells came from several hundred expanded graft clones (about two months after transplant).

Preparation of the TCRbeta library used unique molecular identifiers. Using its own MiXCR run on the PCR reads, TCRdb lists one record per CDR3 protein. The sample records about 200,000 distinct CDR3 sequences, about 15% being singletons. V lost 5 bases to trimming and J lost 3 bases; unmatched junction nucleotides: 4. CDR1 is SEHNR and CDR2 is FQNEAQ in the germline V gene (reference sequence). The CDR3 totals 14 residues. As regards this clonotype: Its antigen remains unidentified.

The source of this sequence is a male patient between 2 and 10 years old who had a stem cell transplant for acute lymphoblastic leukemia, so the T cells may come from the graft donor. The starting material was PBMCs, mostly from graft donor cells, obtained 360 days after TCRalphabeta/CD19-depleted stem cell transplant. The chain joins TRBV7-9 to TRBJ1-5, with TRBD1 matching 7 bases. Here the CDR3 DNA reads TGTGCCAGCAGCCCAGGGGGTTACAATCAGCCCCAGCATTTT. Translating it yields CASSPGGYNQPQHF. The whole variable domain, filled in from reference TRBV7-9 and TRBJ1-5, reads DTGVSQNPRHKITKRGQNVTFRCDPISEHNRLYWYRQTLGQGPEFLTYFQNEAQLEKSRLLSDRFSAERPKGSFSTLEIQRTEQGDSAMYLCASSPGGYNQPQHFGDGTRLSIL.